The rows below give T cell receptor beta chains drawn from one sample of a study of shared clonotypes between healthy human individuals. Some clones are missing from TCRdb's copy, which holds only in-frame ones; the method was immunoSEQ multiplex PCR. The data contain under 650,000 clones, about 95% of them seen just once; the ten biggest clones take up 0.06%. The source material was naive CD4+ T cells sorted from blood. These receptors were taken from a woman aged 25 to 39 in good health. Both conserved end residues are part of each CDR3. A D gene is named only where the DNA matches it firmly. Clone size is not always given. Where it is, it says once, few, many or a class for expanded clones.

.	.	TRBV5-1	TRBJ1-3	TGCGCCAGCAGACCCGTCGGGGCTCTTGGAAACACCATATATTTT	CASRPVGALGNTIYF
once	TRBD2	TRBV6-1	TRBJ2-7	TGTGCCAGCAGTGAAATTCTAGCGGGGGCCTACGAGCAGTACTTC	CASSEILAGAYEQYF
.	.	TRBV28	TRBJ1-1	TGTGCCAGCAGTTTATCGCCCGCCAGGAGGGTTTTCTTT	CASSLSPARRVFF
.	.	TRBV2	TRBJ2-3	TGTGCCAGCAGTGATTCTAACACAGATACGCAGTATTTT	CASSDSNTDTQYF
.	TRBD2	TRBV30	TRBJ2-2	TGTGCCTGGAAGGATACTAGCGGGTGGACCGGGGAGCTGTTTTTT	CAWKDTSGWTGELFF
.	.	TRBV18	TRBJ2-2	TGTGCCAGCTCACCCACGCATGCCGGACAGTCGAACACCGGGGAGCTGTTTTTT	CASSPTHAGQSNTGELFF
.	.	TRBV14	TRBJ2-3	TGTGCCAGCAGCCTAAATAGCGCGAGTACGCAGTATTTT	CASSLNSASTQYF
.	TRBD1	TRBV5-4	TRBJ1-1	TGTGCCAGCAGCTTGGAGGGGGCGAGGAACACTGAAGCTTTCTTT	CASSLEGARNTEAFF
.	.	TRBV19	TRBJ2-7	TGTGCCAGTAGTCCCACGTTACGGCTTCGAGAGCAGTACTTC	CASSPTLRLREQYF
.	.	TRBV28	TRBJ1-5	TGTGCCAGCAGTCAGCGGGGAAGAGGCAATAGCAATCAGCCCCAGCATTTT	CASSQRGRGNSNQPQHF
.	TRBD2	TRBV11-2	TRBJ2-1	TGTGCCAGTAGCACGGGACTAGCGGGATTCAATGAGCAGTTCTTC	CASSTGLAGFNEQFF
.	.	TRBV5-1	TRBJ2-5	TGCGCCAGCAGCTTGACCAGGACTGTTAAAGAGACCCAGTACTTC	CASSLTRTVKETQYF
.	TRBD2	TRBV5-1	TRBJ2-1	TGCGCCAGCAGCATGGGACTAGCGGGAGTCCATGAGCAGTTCTTC	CASSMGLAGVHEQFF
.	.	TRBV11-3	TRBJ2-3	TGTGCCAGCAGCCCCTCCGACAGCGTAGATACGCAGTATTTT	CASSPSDSVDTQYF
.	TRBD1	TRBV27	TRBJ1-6	TGTGCCAGCAGTAGTTTCCCGGACAGGCGTATCTCACCCCTCCACTTT	CASSSFPDRRISPLHF
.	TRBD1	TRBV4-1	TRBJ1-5	TGCGCCAGCAGCCAAGACGAAACAGGGGGCGGAGGTCAGCCCCAGCATTTT	CASSQDETGGGGQPQHF
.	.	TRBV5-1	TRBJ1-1	TGCGCCAGCAGCTTGGGTGGGGGACCGAACACTGAAGCTTTCTTT	CASSLGGGPNTEAFF
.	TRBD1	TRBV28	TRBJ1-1	TGTGCCAGCAGCTCCAGGGGGCGGGGGGCTTTCTTT	CASSSRGRGAFF
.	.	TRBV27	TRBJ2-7	TGTGCCAGCTCCCGCTGGGAGCTTAGCGAGCAGTACTTC	CASSRWELSEQYF
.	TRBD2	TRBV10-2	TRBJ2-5	TGCGCCAGCAGTGACCCGGGGGGGGCCCAGTACTTC	CASSDPGGAQYF
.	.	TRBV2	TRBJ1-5	TGTGCCAGCAGCCTACAGGGACAGCCCCAGCATTTT	CASSLQGQPQHF
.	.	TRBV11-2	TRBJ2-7	TGTGCCAGCAGCTTAGACGAATTGGGTGGAGGGTTCTACGAGCAGTACTTC	CASSLDELGGGFYEQYF
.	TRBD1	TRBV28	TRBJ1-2	TGTGCCAGCAGCTTGACAGGGGTGGGCTATGGCTACACCTTC	CASSLTGVGYGYTF
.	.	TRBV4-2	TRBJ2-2	TGTGCCAGCAGCCAAGATGGGGGAGCGAACACCGGGGAGCTGTTTTTT	CASSQDGGANTGELFF
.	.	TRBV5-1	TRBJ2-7	TGCGCCAGCGGCTCATCCGGTGACGAGCAGTACTTC	CASGSSGDEQYF
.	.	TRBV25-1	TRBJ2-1	TGTGCCACCCTATTTACAACTAGACCTCACAATGAGCAGTTCTTC	CATLFTTRPHNEQFF
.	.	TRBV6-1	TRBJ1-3	TGTGCCAGCAGTGAAGCTTCAATTTCTGGAAACACCATATATTTT	CASSEASISGNTIYF
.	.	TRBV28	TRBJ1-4	TGTGCCAGCAGTCCAGCCGGGCCCTTAAATGAAAAACTGTTTTTT	CASSPAGPLNEKLFF
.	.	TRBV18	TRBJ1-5	TGTGCCAGCTCGCCCCCCGGCGGCAATCAGCCCCAGCATTTT	CASSPPGGNQPQHF
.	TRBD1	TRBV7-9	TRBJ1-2	TGTGCCAGCAGCTTGAATTGGGGCCTTGCCGAACGGGACAGCTATGGCTACACCTTC	CASSLNWGLAERDSYGYTF